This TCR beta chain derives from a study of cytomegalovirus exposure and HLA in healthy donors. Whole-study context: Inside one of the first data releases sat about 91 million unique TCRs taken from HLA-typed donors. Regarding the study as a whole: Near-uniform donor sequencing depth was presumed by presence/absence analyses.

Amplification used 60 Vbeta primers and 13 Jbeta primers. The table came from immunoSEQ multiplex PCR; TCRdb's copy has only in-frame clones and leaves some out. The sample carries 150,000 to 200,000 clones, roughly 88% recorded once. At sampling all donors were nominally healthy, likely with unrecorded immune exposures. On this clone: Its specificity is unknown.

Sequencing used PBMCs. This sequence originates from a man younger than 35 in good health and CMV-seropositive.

The DNA of the CDR3 is TGTGCCAGCAGTCGTCCGGGACAGGTCTATGGCTACACCTTC. Translation: CASSRPGQVYGYTF. The chain uses TRBV7-2 and TRBJ1-2; TRBD1 matches at 8 bases. The CDR3 is 14 amino acids. The germline CDR1 and CDR2 sequences are SGHTA and FQGNSA. Trimming at V came to 6 bases and at J to 4 bases, leaving 7 bases not matched to a gene.